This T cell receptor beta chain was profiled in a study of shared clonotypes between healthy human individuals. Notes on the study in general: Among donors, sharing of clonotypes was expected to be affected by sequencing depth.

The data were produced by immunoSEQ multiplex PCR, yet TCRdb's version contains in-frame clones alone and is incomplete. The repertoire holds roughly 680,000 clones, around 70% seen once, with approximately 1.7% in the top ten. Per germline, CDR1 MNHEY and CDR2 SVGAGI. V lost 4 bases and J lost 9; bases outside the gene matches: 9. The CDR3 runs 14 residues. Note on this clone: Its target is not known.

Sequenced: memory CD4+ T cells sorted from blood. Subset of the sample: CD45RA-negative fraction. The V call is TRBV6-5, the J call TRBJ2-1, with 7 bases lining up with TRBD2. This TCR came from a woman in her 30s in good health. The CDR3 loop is CASSSGSRESEQFF. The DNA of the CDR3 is TGTGCCAGCAGTTCGGGCTCGCGGGAGTCTGAGCAGTTCTTC.